Each of the 24 T cell receptor beta chains below was sequenced from the same sample in a study of T-cell reconstitution after alpha-beta-depleted transplantation in children. For TCRbeta, the library was prepared with unique molecular identifiers. TCRdb itself ran the PCR reads through MiXCR, one entry per CDR3 protein. The data contain more than 90,000 distinct CDR3 sequences, roughly 8.4% of them seen just once; the ten biggest clones take up 6.9%. This sample comprised PBMCs from the stem cell graft donor, obtained from the stem cell graft. Source of these receptors: a human donor who donated a stem cell graft to a child with congenital amegakaryocytic thrombocytopenia.

In its sample, this clonotype was seen many times. The chain is built from TRBV3-1 and TRBJ1-1; D unclear. Germline V lookup: CDR1 LGHDT, CDR2 YNNKEL (reference sequence). The CDR3 spans 12 residues. V shed 6 bases and J shed 4 bases, with 9 bases lying between them. CDR3 in DNA: TGTGCCAGCAGTTCGGTGGCCACTGAAGCTTTCTTT. It is translated as CASSSVATEAFF.

This clonotype has at least ten counts. The chain employs TRBV7-2 and TRBJ1-1, with unresolved D. The germline V gene has CDR1 SGHTA and CDR2 FQGNSA. V gave up 3 bases and J gave up 2 bases, with 13 bases separating them. This CDR3 contains 15 residues. CDR3 in amino acids: CASSLQRVFNTEAFF. The CDR3 DNA follows: TGTGCCAGCAGCTTGCAAAGGGTCTTTAACACTGAAGCTTTCTTT.

This clonotype was seen at least ten times. This sequence joins TRBV12-3 or TRBV12-4 and TRBJ1-5; D is possibly TRBD1 (6 bases). This CDR3 is built from 15 residues. Trimming took off 3 bases at V and 12 bases at J, with 21 bases between the two ends. CDR3 sequence (DNA): TGTGCCAGCAGTTTCTCGGACAGCCTCCAATCAAGCCAGCATTTT. As protein: CASSFSDSLQSSQHF.

The V gene is TRBV5-1, the J gene TRBJ2-3; the D gene is possibly TRBD2 (5 bases). The CDR3 is 16 residues long. Looked up from germline, CDR1 is SGHRS and CDR2 is YFSETQ. Trimming stripped 4 bases from V and 4 bases from J, with 19 bases between. The CDR3 here is CASSPTSTTPPDTQYF. CDR3 nucleotides: TGCGCCAGCAGCCCCACTAGTACCACCCCCCCAGATACGCAGTATTTT.

This clonotype was seen many times. J is TRBJ1-1 and V is TRBV6-1; D call uncertain. In germline, CDR1 is MNHNS, CDR2 SASEGT. Trimming cost V 4 bases and J 1 base, with 7 bases left between them. The length of the CDR3 is 13 residues. The CDR3 DNA reads TGTGCCAGCAGTGTAAGACAGAACACTGAAGCTTTCTTT. It specifies CASSVRQNTEAFF.

At least ten counts were recorded for this clonotype. The rearrangement uses TRBV6-1 and TRBJ1-1; 7 bases line up with TRBD1. The CDR3 is made up of 14 amino acids. The J segment lost 1 base and the V segment lost 5 bases, leaving 4 bases of the junction unmatched. The germline V gene has CDR1 MNHNS and CDR2 SASEGT. CDR3 DNA: TGTGCCAGCAGTAAAGGGGGCTGGAACACTGAAGCTTTCTTT. Translation: CASSKGGWNTEAFF.

This clonotype was seen many times. The CDR3 sequence is CASSQEGLRYEQYF. The CDR3 nucleotides are TGCGCCAGCAGCCAAGAAGGTCTGAGGTACGAGCAGTACTTC. The chain carries TRBV4-1 and TRBJ2-7, with no clear D. CDR3 length equals 14 residues. V shed 0 bases and J shed 4 bases, with 10 bases lying between them. Germline-derived CDR1 and CDR2 are MGHRA and YSYEKL.

This clonotype came up many times. J is TRBJ1-1 and V is TRBV10-3, with 7 bases fitting TRBD1. The ends lost 6 bases at V and 3 bases at J; junction bases unmatched: 4. The CDR3 is made up of 13 amino acids. Germline CDR1 ENHRY, CDR2 SYGVKD. CDR3 sequence: CAISVQGDTEAFF. The CDR3 DNA reads TGTGCCATCAGCGTTCAGGGGGACACTGAAGCTTTCTTT.

A note on this clonotype: A much larger clone differs from this one at a single base, so this may be a read error. The chain uses TRBV20-1 and TRBJ1-1, with TRBD1 matching 8 bases. The CDR3 sequence is 13 residues long. Germline loops: CDR1 DFQATT, CDR2 SNEGSKA (reference sequence). The CDR3 DNA sequence: TGCACTGCTGGCGACAGGGGTGGCACTGAAGCTTTCTTT. Protein product: CTAGDRGGTEAFF.

Comments on this clonotype: At one end, the junction sequence differs from germline, possibly due to a read error. The gene calls are TRBV5-3 and TRBJ2-1, with 10 bases lining up with TRBD2. TRBV5-3 is placed among ORFs of uncertain function. The length of the CDR3 is 14 residues. CDR3 protein: CARSFGTSADEQFF. CDR3 DNA sequence: TGTGCCAGGAGCTTTGGGACTAGCGCCGATGAGCAGTTCTTC.

This clonotype was observed many times. The rearrangement links TRBV20-1 to TRBJ1-1; 8 nucleotides align to TRBD1. There are 15 residues in the CDR3. CDR1 DFQATT and CDR2 SNEGSKA come from the germline V gene (reference sequence). Trimming removed 0 bases from V and 2 bases from J; junction bases left unmatched: 5. The CDR3 region has the DNA TGCAGTGCTAGAGATCCCGGGACAGGAAACACTGAAGCTTTCTTT. This codes for CSARDPGTGNTEAFF.

This clonotype came up a few times. J is TRBJ1-6 and V is TRBV5-1; D is unresolved. The V gene lost 0 bases and the J gene lost 5 bases, with 9 bases spanning the gap. CDR1 is SGHRS and CDR2 is YFSETQ in the germline V gene. CDR3 length: 15 residues. Here the CDR3 reads CASSLGTPDNSPLHF. The CDR3 DNA reads TGCGCCAGCAGCTTGGGCACACCGGATAATTCACCCCTCCACTTT.

This clonotype has at least ten counts. This chain links TRBV7-8 with TRBJ2-7; D is undetermined. The germline CDR1 and CDR2 sequences are SGHVS and FQNEAQ. The V gene lost 2 bases and the J gene lost 3 bases, with 11 bases spanning the gap. The CDR3 loop spans 14 amino acids. For the CDR3, the DNA is TGTGCCAGCAGCTTACAAGTGAACGGCTACGAGCAGTACTTC. This translates into CASSLQVNGYEQYF.

The table lists this clonotype with many counts. V usage is TRBV9 and J usage is TRBJ2-3, with D uncertain. Trimming took 0 bases from V and 8 from J, leaving 7 bases between them. The CDR3 is 12 residues long. Germline loops: CDR1 SGDLS, CDR2 YYNGEE. CDR3 loop: CASSVEASTQYF. DNA for the CDR3: TGTGCCAGCAGCGTAGAAGCCTCTACGCAGTATTTT.

This clonotype appeared many times. CDR3 in amino acids: CASSLPRAASYEQYF. The CDR3 coding sequence is TGTGCCAGCAGCTTGCCGCGGGCCGCCTCCTACGAGCAGTACTTC. J is TRBJ2-7 and V is TRBV5-5; tentative D call: TRBD2 (5 bases). The CDR3 extends over 15 amino acids. Germline CDR1 is SGHKS and CDR2 is YYEKEE (reference sequence). V was trimmed by 1 base and J by 0 bases, leaving 11 bases between them. Full variable domain (rest looked up from reference TRBV5-5 and TRBJ2-7): DAGVTQSPTHLIKTRGQQVTLRCSPISGHKSVSWYQQVLGQGPQFIFQYYEKEERGRGNFPDRFSARQFPNYSSELNVNALLLGDSALYLCASSLPRAASYEQYFGPGTRLTVT.

This clonotype was seen ten or more times. The chain joins TRBV25-1 to TRBJ2-3; D remains unclear. Germline assignment: CDR1 MGHDK and CDR2 SYGVNS. Trimming removed 5 bases from V and 4 bases from J, with 10 bases in between. There are 13 residues in the CDR3. The CDR3 DNA reads TGTGCCAGCAGTTCTCGGGTCCCAGATACGCAGTATTTT. Amino acid sequence: CASSSRVPDTQYF.

In its sample, this clonotype was seen a few times. The DNA for the CDR3 is TGTGCCAGCTCATCTGAGACAGGGAAGGGAACTGAAGCTTTCTTT. Translated: CASSSETGKGTEAFF. The chain employs TRBV18 and TRBJ1-1, with TRBD1 matching 7 bases. The CDR3 spans 15 residues. From germline, CDR1 is KGHSH and CDR2 LQKENI. The V gene end was trimmed by 5 bases and the J gene end by 5 bases; junction bases not matched to a gene: 11. The full variable domain, with the rest looked up from reference TRBV18 and TRBJ1-1, is NAGVMQNPRHLVRRRGQEARLRCSPMKGHSHVYWYRQLPEEGLKFMVYLQKENIIDESGMPKERFSAEFPKEGPSILRIQQVVRGDSAAYFCASSSETGKGTEAFFGQGTRLTVV.

V usage is TRBV7-2 and J usage is TRBJ1-2; TRBD1 agrees at 7 bases. The germline CDR1 and CDR2 sequences are SGHTA and FQGNSA. This CDR3 comprises 13 residues. The junction had 7 bases not matched to a gene; V was cut back by 5 bases and J by 7 bases. This CDR3 reads CASSLDRAGGYTF. In DNA, the CDR3 is TGTGCCAGCAGCCTCGACAGGGCTGGTGGCTACACCTTC.

This clonotype has just a few counts. The chain is built from TRBV28 and TRBJ2-7, with D perhaps given as TRBD1 or TRBD2 (5 bases each). The germline gives CDR1 MDHEN, CDR2 SYDVKM. With 5 bases removed from V and 4 bases from J, the gap between germline ends came to 15 bases. This CDR3 contains 14 residues. CDR3 protein: CASSPGPNRYEQYF. CDR3 DNA: TGTGCCAGCAGTCCGGGGCCTAACCGTTACGAGCAGTACTTC.

This clonotype occurred many times. The rearrangement links TRBV6-5 to TRBJ2-7; 12 nucleotides line up with TRBD1. CDR3 size: 15 residues. Trimming removed 5 bases from V and 5 bases from J; junction bases left unmatched: 7. CDR1 is MNHEY, CDR2 SVGAGI, per germline. The CDR3 DNA reads as TGTGCCAGCAGTACTTGGGACAGGGGGCTCCACGAGCAGTACTTC. Translation gives CASSTWDRGLHEQYF.

About this clonotype: A much more abundant neighbour one base away suggests this may be a read error. The chain employs TRBV20-1 and TRBJ1-6; 7 nucleotides match TRBD1. The germline V gene encodes CDR1 DFQATT and CDR2 SNEGSKA (reference sequence). This CDR3 spans 11 amino acids. After removal of 8 bases from V and 18 bases from J, the junction contained 13 bases not matched to a gene. CDR3 in DNA: TGCAGTACTAACCGGGACAGCCGCTCCCACTTT. The encoded protein is CSTNRDSRSHF.

This clonotype was detected many times. The V call is TRBV12-3 or TRBV12-4, the J call TRBJ2-3, with TRBD2 as a possible D gene (5 bases). V was shortened by 6 bases and J by 2 bases, with 12 bases between the two germline ends. The CDR3 is 14 amino acids. As DNA, the CDR3 is TGTGCCAGCAGCCCAGGACTGAACACAGATACGCAGTATTTT. Its translation is CASSPGLNTDTQYF.

At least ten counts were recorded for this clonotype. The chain employs TRBV7-2 and TRBJ2-3, with TRBD1 matching over 8 bases. The germline gives CDR1 SGHTA, CDR2 FQGNSA. CDR3 length: 14 amino acids. V trimming: 5 bases; J trimming: 3 bases; junction bases outside the gene matches: 4. The CDR3 protein is CASSMQGATDTQYF. As DNA, the CDR3 is TGTGCCAGCAGCATGCAGGGGGCAACAGATACGCAGTATTTT.

The table lists this clonotype with many counts. The chain couples TRBV20-1 to TRBJ2-2; D gene uncertain. Germline lookup yields CDR1 DFQATT and CDR2 SNEGSKA (reference sequence). The CDR3 consists of 15 residues. The ends were cut back, 3 bases at V and 0 bases at J, with 11 bases in the middle. CDR3 sequence (DNA): TGCAGTGCTAGGAACGGGCCCACGAACACCGGGGAGCTGTTTTTT. Protein: CSARNGPTNTGELFF.